This T cell receptor (beta chain) was observed in a study of blood T cell repertoires in COVID-19. Study processing details: Estimated nucleated cell counts came from reference gene primer amplification. Sequencing was performed with immunoSEQ multiplex PCR; in TCRdb, only in-frame clones are kept and a portion is missing. Clone size and V and J calls were adopted from that table, with D and trimming inferred from the DNA. Of some 180,000 clones in the sample, around 85% were seen once. The CDR3 loop spans 15 amino acids. V lost 4 bases, J lost 5 bases, and 5 bases stayed unmatched. Per the germline V gene, CDR1 is MNHEY and CDR2 is SVGAGI.

This receptor was identified in a woman aged 55-69 years with acute or convalescent COVID-19. The sequencing input was peripheral blood. The chain employs TRBV6-5 and TRBJ2-1, with TRBD2 matching over 10 bases. The CDR3 sequence: CASSFGLADNNEQFF. CDR3 in DNA: TGTGCCAGCAGTTTTGGACTAGCGGACAACAATGAGCAGTTCTTC.